What follows are 15 T cell receptor beta chains derived from one specimen sequenced in a study of T-cell memory formation after mild COVID-19. Each CDR3 protein gets one entry after TCRdb re-called the 5' RACE reads with MiXCR. The sample has 530,000 or so distinct CDR3 sequences, roughly 17% seen once. The sample was PBMCs or a T cell subset sorted from them (not recorded which). These receptors all come from an adult woman who had mild COVID-19 (a few samples of this study predate the infection). Cell type and time point are not known.

This clonotype was detected a few times. The CDR3 DNA follows: TGTGCCAGCTCGCCTGCAATTCGGTTCACCGGGGAGCTGTTTTTT. This gives the protein CASSPAIRFTGELFF. The chain is built from TRBV18 and TRBJ2-2; D not certain. Per the germline V gene, CDR1 is KGHSH and CDR2 is LQKENI. CDR3 length: 15 residues. V lost 6 bases and J lost 4, with 15 bases in between.

This clonotype showed up just a few times. This sequence joins TRBV19 and TRBJ2-7; no reliable D call. The V end lost 1 base, the J end lost 0 bases, and 10 bases lay between the germline ends. The CDR3 sequence is 15 residues long. The germline CDR1 and CDR2 sequences are LNHDA and SQIVND (reference sequence). The CDR3: CASSIGRSSSYEQYF. The CDR3, as DNA: TGTGCCAGTAGTATAGGGCGATCGAGCTCCTACGAGCAGTACTTC.

The rearrangement joins TRBV7-9 to TRBJ2-7; D not resolved. This CDR3 comprises 12 residues. Germline V gene data show CDR1 as SEHNR and CDR2 as FQNEAQ (reference sequence). The V gene lost 4 bases and the J gene lost 9 bases, with 13 bases spanning the gap. The CDR3: CASSSPLGLQYF. In nucleotides, the CDR3 is TGTGCCAGCAGCTCCCCGCTCGGGTTGCAGTACTTC.

This rearrangement joins TRBV4-2 to TRBJ2-1; TRBD2 agrees at 11 bases. The CDR3 extends over 15 amino acids. V dropped 0 bases and J dropped 6; count of bases not matched to a gene: 1. Germline V lookup: CDR1 LGHNA, CDR2 YNFKEQ. The DNA of the CDR3 is TGTGCCAGCAGCCAAGACACTAGCGGGGGCAATGAGCAGTTCTTC. Protein: CASSQDTSGGNEQFF.

The chain is built from TRBV20-1 and TRBJ2-1, with a tentative D call TRBD2 (5 bases). V lost 7 bases, J lost 7 bases, and 17 bases lay in between. This CDR3 has 13 residues. Germline V gives CDR1 DFQATT, CDR2 SNEGSKA (reference sequence). The CDR3 here is CSGRGDIYNEQFF. CDR3 in DNA: TGCAGTGGCCGGGGAGACATTTATAATGAGCAGTTCTTC.

This clonotype was counted a single time. The rearrangement links TRBV5-4 to TRBJ1-2, with 8 bases matching TRBD1. From germline, CDR1 is SGHNT and CDR2 YYREEE (reference sequence). The CDR3 covers 15 residues. The J segment lost 3 bases and the V segment lost 5 bases, leaving 9 bases of the junction unmatched. The CDR3 coding sequence is TGTGCCAGCAGAGACTTGCTGACAGGGGACTATGGCTACACCTTC. It encodes CASRDLLTGDYGYTF.

This clonotype was found a few times. This chain joins TRBV7-6 and TRBJ2-5; 10 bases fit TRBD1. The trim removed 5 bases at V and 3 bases at J, leaving 3 bases unmatched. Per germline, CDR1 SGHVS and CDR2 FNYEAQ. This CDR3 comprises 14 residues. CDR3: CASSRGQGEETQYF. The CDR3 DNA reads as TGTGCCAGCAGCCGAGGACAGGGGGAAGAGACCCAGTACTTC.

Here the CDR3 reads CASTPGQSNYGYTF. CDR3 nucleotides: TGTGCCAGCACCCCGGGACAGTCGAACTATGGCTACACCTTC. The chain couples TRBV6-2 or TRBV6-3 to TRBJ1-2; TRBD1 agrees at 7 bases. V shed 7 bases and J 2 bases; nucleotides not matched to a gene: 7. The CDR3 is 14 residues long. CDR1 MNHEY and CDR2 SVGEGT come from the germline V gene.

This clonotype has a handful of counts. V usage is TRBV5-4 and J usage is TRBJ1-1; D possibly corresponds to TRBD1 (6 bases). Deletions cut 0 bases from V and 4 bases from J, with 10 bases between. The CDR3 is made up of 14 amino acids. Germline lookup yields CDR1 SGHNT and CDR2 YYREEE (reference sequence). CDR3 protein: CASSLGGPGTEAFF. The CDR3, as DNA: TGTGCCAGCAGCTTGGGGGGGCCCGGCACTGAAGCTTTCTTT.

V usage is TRBV7-8 and J usage is TRBJ1-2; possible D gene TRBD1, 5 bases. CDR1 is SGHVS and CDR2 is FQNEAQ in the germline V gene. CDR3 length: 16 residues. Trimming shortened V by 0 bases and J by 4 bases, and 15 bases separated the two germline ends. The CDR3 DNA reads as TGTGCCAGCAGCTTAGCGCGGTCAGGGACTCGCTATGGCTACACCTTC. Its translation is CASSLARSGTRYGYTF.

In its sample, this clonotype was seen a few times. The chain uses TRBV27 and TRBJ1-2; no firm D call. The CDR3 sequence is 13 residues long. Trimming pared 7 bases from V and 4 bases from J, leaving 13 bases between. Per germline, CDR1 MNHEY and CDR2 SMNVEV (reference sequence). The CDR3 region is CASTSGPLYGYTF. The CDR3 DNA reads TGTGCCAGCACCTCCGGCCCGCTCTATGGCTACACCTTC.

This chain joins TRBV12-3 or TRBV12-4 and TRBJ1-5; 8 bases are shared with TRBD1. V lost 4 bases, J lost 7 bases, and 9 bases stayed unmatched. This CDR3 comprises 15 residues. CDR3 residues: CASSSDRGEDQPQHF. CDR3 nucleotide sequence: TGTGCCAGCAGTTCTGACAGGGGTGAGGACCAGCCCCAGCATTTT.

The chain carries TRBV2 and TRBJ1-1, with D perhaps TRBD1 (5 bases). Trimming cost V 7 bases and J 0 bases, with 9 bases left between them. The CDR3 totals 13 residues. Germline V gene lookup returns CDR1 SNHLY and CDR2 FYNNEI. The CDR3 reads CASKRDLNTEAFF. CDR3 nucleotide sequence: TGTGCCAGCAAGCGGGACTTGAACACTGAAGCTTTCTTT.

This chain connects TRBV5-5 to TRBJ1-4, with D hard to call. Germline CDR1 reads SGHKS; CDR2 reads YYEKEE (reference sequence). Trimming left V 6 bases short and J 5 bases short, with 14 bases between. The CDR3 totals 14 residues. This chain's CDR3 is CASTVEGSNEKLFF. The CDR3, as DNA: TGTGCCAGCACCGTGGAGGGCTCGAATGAAAAACTGTTTTTT.

This chain connects TRBV11-3 to TRBJ2-3; TRBD1 agrees at 9 bases. This CDR3 has 15 residues. The germline V gene encodes CDR1 SGHNT and CDR2 YENEEA. V gave up 3 bases and J gave up 4 bases; unmatched junction bases: 5. The chain's CDR3 is CASSLGTGSADTQYF. The CDR3 DNA follows: TGTGCCAGCAGCTTGGGGACAGGGTCTGCAGATACGCAGTATTTT.